These T cell receptor beta chains were read from a single sample in a study of shared clonotypes between healthy human individuals. Libraries were prepared by immunoSEQ multiplex PCR; TCRdb keeps only in-frame clonotypes and omits some of them. The sample consists of about 1,800,000 clones, approximately 95% of them appearing once. Sequenced material: naive CD8+ T cells sorted from blood. The receptors were gathered from a man between 18 and 29 years old in good health. Both conserved end residues are part of each CDR3. The D gene is left open where the match is weak.

V gene: TRBV11-2
J gene: TRBJ2-5
D gene: TRBD1
CDR3 protein: CASTTGTGPLARQETQYF

V gene: TRBV6-1
J gene: TRBJ1-1
D gene: .
CDR3 protein: CASSALTHRVTEAFF

V gene: TRBV4-1
J gene: TRBJ2-1
D gene: .
CDR3 protein: CASSLLWGLSYNEQFF

V gene: TRBV27
J gene: TRBJ2-7
D gene: .
CDR3 protein: CASSFYYSANEQYF

V gene: TRBV7-9
J gene: TRBJ1-2
D gene: .
CDR3 protein: CASSETGTAGGYGYTF

V gene: TRBV4-3
J gene: TRBJ2-3
D gene: .
CDR3 protein: CASSQEKSGTSTDTQYF

V gene: TRBV30
J gene: TRBJ1-1
D gene: .
CDR3 protein: CAWSAQENTEAFF

V gene: TRBV6-6
J gene: TRBJ1-1
D gene: TRBD1
CDR3 protein: CASSLTGGGTEAFF

V gene: TRBV16
J gene: TRBJ2-7
D gene: .
CDR3 protein: CASSHVQGYEQYF

V gene: TRBV4-2
J gene: TRBJ2-7
D gene: .
CDR3 protein: CASSQSTAYEQYF

V gene: TRBV7-8
J gene: TRBJ2-7
D gene: TRBD2
CDR3 protein: CASSSGLAGPGTYEQYF

V gene: TRBV6-6
J gene: TRBJ2-3
D gene: .
CDR3 protein: CASSDRPDTQYF

V gene: TRBV27
J gene: TRBJ1-2
D gene: .
CDR3 protein: CASRPGPGANYGYTF

V gene: TRBV6-6
J gene: TRBJ2-7
D gene: .
CDR3 protein: CASGAGFYEQYF

V gene: TRBV29-1
J gene: TRBJ1-1
D gene: TRBD1
CDR3 protein: CSAIGQGYSEAFF

V gene: TRBV4-1
J gene: TRBJ1-1
D gene: .
CDR3 protein: CASSQGHFQGAFF

V gene: TRBV9
J gene: TRBJ2-7
D gene: .
CDR3 protein: CASSGDGYEQYF

V gene: TRBV9
J gene: TRBJ1-2
D gene: .
CDR3 protein: CASNQQGSYGYTF

V gene: TRBV30
J gene: TRBJ2-2
D gene: .
CDR3 protein: CAWDLVRGTGELFF

V gene: TRBV13
J gene: TRBJ2-5
D gene: TRBD2
CDR3 protein: CASSSLAGGLETQYF

V gene: TRBV27
J gene: TRBJ2-7
D gene: TRBD1
CDR3 protein: CASSLPGTGSYEQYF

V gene: TRBV5-1
J gene: TRBJ2-7
D gene: TRBD2
CDR3 protein: CASSLGGSGIYEQYF

V gene: TRBV7-2
J gene: TRBJ2-2
D gene: .
CDR3 protein: CASSFSGSVGELFF

V gene: TRBV5-8
J gene: TRBJ1-5
D gene: .
CDR3 protein: CASSPHFGGNQPQHF

V gene: TRBV4-1
J gene: TRBJ2-3
D gene: .
CDR3 protein: CASSLSEGLADTQYF

V gene: TRBV30
J gene: TRBJ2-1
D gene: TRBD2
CDR3 protein: CAWSVGGGYNEQFF

V gene: TRBV6-6
J gene: TRBJ2-7
D gene: TRBD1
CDR3 protein: CASLNLGQGAFHEQYF

V gene: TRBV29-1
J gene: TRBJ1-1
D gene: .
CDR3 protein: CSVPTGYTEAFF

V gene: TRBV11-2
J gene: TRBJ2-7
D gene: .
CDR3 protein: CASSLGVPSYEQYF

V gene: TRBV5-5
J gene: TRBJ2-2
D gene: TRBD1
CDR3 protein: CASSPDRVGTGELFF

V gene: TRBV5-6
J gene: TRBJ2-2
D gene: TRBD1
CDR3 protein: CASSPDRGQGGELFF

V gene: TRBV28
J gene: TRBJ1-1
D gene: .
CDR3 protein: CASSPSYTEAFF

V gene: TRBV10-3
J gene: TRBJ2-2
D gene: TRBD1
CDR3 protein: CAIILTGANTGELFF

V gene: TRBV5-8
J gene: TRBJ2-1
D gene: .
CDR3 protein: CASSFGFLDEQFF

V gene: TRBV9
J gene: TRBJ2-1
D gene: TRBD2
CDR3 protein: CASSPRKSGGRDEQFF

V gene: TRBV5-3
J gene: TRBJ2-1
D gene: TRBD2
CDR3 protein: CARSWTSGVTCSYNEQFF

V gene: TRBV29-1
J gene: TRBJ2-2
D gene: .
CDR3 protein: CSVEDGPSNTGELFF

V gene: TRBV12-5
J gene: TRBJ1-5
D gene: .
CDR3 protein: CASGWTDSNQPQHF

V gene: TRBV7-9
J gene: TRBJ2-4
D gene: .
CDR3 protein: CASSLEGTRIDIQYF

V gene: TRBV7-9
J gene: TRBJ1-1
D gene: TRBD1
CDR3 protein: CASSFPGQGGDAFF

V gene: TRBV27
J gene: TRBJ2-7
D gene: TRBD2
CDR3 protein: CASSLRGGEQYF

V gene: TRBV5-1
J gene: TRBJ2-3
D gene: .
CDR3 protein: CASSPTGRADTQYF

V gene: TRBV4-1
J gene: TRBJ2-6
D gene: .
CDR3 protein: CASSPGPIYSGANVLTF

V gene: TRBV9
J gene: TRBJ2-7
D gene: .
CDR3 protein: CASSAGAASYEQYF

V gene: TRBV10-3
J gene: TRBJ2-7
D gene: .
CDR3 protein: CAISARGSYEQYF

V gene: TRBV6-5
J gene: TRBJ2-1
D gene: .
CDR3 protein: CASSYGIGAEDEQFF

V gene: TRBV5-4
J gene: TRBJ1-1
D gene: .
CDR3 protein: CASSLAPTEAFF

V gene: TRBV7-9
J gene: TRBJ2-1
D gene: .
CDR3 protein: CASSLAMRGSSYNEQFF

V gene: TRBV4-1
J gene: TRBJ1-1
D gene: .
CDR3 protein: CASSQGWGRMNTEAFF

V gene: TRBV7-9
J gene: TRBJ1-2
D gene: TRBD1
CDR3 protein: CASSPLGQDGYTF

V gene: TRBV28
J gene: TRBJ1-1
D gene: .
CDR3 protein: CASSLVTVLNTEAFF

V gene: TRBV9
J gene: TRBJ1-4
D gene: TRBD1
CDR3 protein: CASSASQGGNEKLFF

V gene: TRBV18
J gene: TRBJ2-1
D gene: TRBD2
CDR3 protein: CASSPGGTSGYNEQFF

V gene: TRBV4-1
J gene: TRBJ2-3
D gene: TRBD2
CDR3 protein: CASSPAGGSGGPSYTDTQYF

V gene: TRBV27
J gene: TRBJ1-1
D gene: .
CDR3 protein: CASSRGGTEAFF

V gene: TRBV9
J gene: TRBJ1-1
D gene: TRBD1
CDR3 protein: CASSAGTGGFGAFF

V gene: TRBV5-4
J gene: TRBJ2-5
D gene: TRBD1
CDR3 protein: CASRDQGEETQYF

V gene: TRBV6-5
J gene: TRBJ2-1
D gene: .
CDR3 protein: CASSYDQSSYNEQFF

V gene: TRBV27
J gene: TRBJ2-5
D gene: .
CDR3 protein: CASGNKEETQYF